These 27 T cell receptor beta chains originate from one sample sequenced in a study of blood T cell repertoires in COVID-19. Generated by immunoSEQ multiplex PCR, the TCRdb table keeps only in-frame clones and is missing some. The sample shows hundreds of thousands of clones, more than 65% of them seen only once. Sequencing was done on a sample of peripheral blood. These receptors were obtained from a woman aged 80 or over with acute or convalescent COVID-19.

This chain connects TRBV7-3 to TRBJ2-3; possible D gene TRBD2, 6 bases. Trimming left V 7 bases short and J 5 bases short, with 16 bases between. Germline V gives CDR1 SGHTA, CDR2 FQGTGA. This CDR3 spans 14 amino acids. CDR3 amino acids: CASKAGGSVDTQYF. CDR3 bases: TGTGCCAGCAAAGCAGGAGGGTCAGTAGATACGCAGTATTTT.

This chain uses TRBV11-2 with TRBJ2-2; 10 bases line up with TRBD2. V shed 6 bases and J 1 base; nucleotides not matched to a gene: 11. Germline V gives CDR1 SGHAT, CDR2 FQNNGV. The CDR3 runs 18 residues. CDR3 residues: CASRGLAGARKNTGELFF. In DNA form, the CDR3 reads TGTGCCAGCAGGGGTCTAGCGGGGGCCCGCAAGAACACCGGGGAGCTGTTTTTT.

This rearrangement joins TRBV6-5 to TRBJ1-4, with D unresolved. Germline V gene data show CDR1 as MNHEY and CDR2 as SVGAGI. The CDR3 runs to 15 residues. With 6 bases removed from V and 5 bases from J, the gap between germline ends came to 16 bases. Here the CDR3 DNA reads TGTGCCAGCAGCCCCGGCGGCCGTACAAATGAAAAACTGTTTTTT. Protein product: CASSPGGRTNEKLFF.

This chain links TRBV9 with TRBJ1-4; D gene ambiguous. The germline V and J ends were trimmed by 4 bases and 0 bases, with 13 bases remaining between them. The CDR3 loop spans 16 amino acids. Germline V lookup: CDR1 SGDLS, CDR2 YYNGEE. The CDR3, as DNA: TGTGCCAGCAGCCCCGCGGGAAAGACAACTAATGAAAAACTGTTTTTT. This sequence encodes CASSPAGKTTNEKLFF.

The J gene is TRBJ1-1, the V gene TRBV24-1; D is ambiguous. From germline, CDR1 is KGHDR and CDR2 SFDVKD. This CDR3 has 15 residues. Trimming removed 9 bases from V and 3 bases from J, with 19 bases in between. This chain's CDR3 is CATSTGYGEDTEAFF. CDR3 nucleotides: TGTGCCACCTCCACGGGGTATGGTGAAGACACTGAAGCTTTCTTT.

J is TRBJ1-4 and V is TRBV5-1; tentative D call: TRBD1 (6 bases). CDR1 is SGHRS, CDR2 YFSETQ, per germline. The CDR3 has 14 residues. V lost 2 bases and J lost 7, with 12 bases in between. DNA for the CDR3: TGCGCCAGCAGCTTAGCAGGGGTGGGTGAAAAACTGTTTTTT. Encoded protein: CASSLAGVGEKLFF.

This sequence joins TRBV11-2 and TRBJ2-3; 10 bases are a match to TRBD2. Germline V gene data show CDR1 as SGHAT and CDR2 as FQNNGV. V gave up 5 bases and J gave up 13 bases; unmatched junction bases: 9. The CDR3 totals 13 residues. Here the CDR3 reads CASSPITSGVKYF. CDR3 nucleotide sequence: TGTGCCAGCAGCCCAATTACTAGCGGGGTAAAGTATTTT.

The table lists this clone with a few counts. For the CDR3, the DNA is TGTGCCAGCAGCTTAGGAGCGGGGGTCTTCACCGGGGAGCTGTTTTTT. Translating it yields CASSLGAGVFTGELFF. The chain uses TRBV5-6 and TRBJ2-2; 8 bases match TRBD2. Germline CDR1 SGHDT, CDR2 YYEEEE. J lost 4 bases, V lost 2 bases, and 7 bases had no gene match. The CDR3 contains 16 residues. The whole variable domain, remainder taken from reference TRBV5-6 and TRBJ2-2, is DAGVTQSPTHLIKTRGQQVTLRCSPKSGHDTVSWYQQALGQGPQFIFQYYEEEERQRGNFPDRFSGHQFPNYSSELNVNALLLGDSALYLCASSLGAGVFTGELFFGEGSRLTVL.

This chain uses TRBV5-6 with TRBJ1-1; a possible D gene is TRBD1 (5 bases). From germline, CDR1 is SGHDT and CDR2 YYEEEE. The CDR3 is made up of 14 amino acids. V lost 4 bases to trimming and J lost 0 bases, with 10 bases between them. CDR3 DNA sequence: TGTGCCAGCAGCCCGCAGGGCATGAACACTGAAGCTTTCTTT. It is translated as CASSPQGMNTEAFF. Complete variable domain (other parts from reference TRBV5-6 and TRBJ1-1): DAGVTQSPTHLIKTRGQQVTLRCSPKSGHDTVSWYQQALGQGPQFIFQYYEEEERQRGNFPDRFSGHQFPNYSSELNVNALLLGDSALYLCASSPQGMNTEAFFGQGTRLTVV.

This rearrangement joins TRBV2 to TRBJ2-2; D perhaps matches TRBD2 (5 bases). The V and J ends lost 10 bases and 4 bases respectively, with 16 bases between them. This CDR3 contains 14 residues. Germline V gives CDR1 SNHLY, CDR2 FYNNEI. CDR3 bases: TGTGCCACCTCGCCAAAGGGAGCCACCGGGGAGCTGTTTTTT. As protein: CATSPKGATGELFF.

This chain joins TRBV3-1 (or the pseudogene TRBV3-2) and TRBJ1-1, with D tentatively TRBD1 (6 bases). V was shortened by 5 bases and J by 1 base, with 11 bases between the two germline ends. The CDR3 extends over 14 amino acids. Germline V gene data show CDR1 as LGHDT and CDR2 as YNNKEL (reference sequence). The chain's CDR3 is CASSFRTENTEAFF. The CDR3 bases are TGTGCCAGCAGCTTTAGGACAGAGAACACTGAAGCTTTCTTT.

The V and J genes are TRBV28 and TRBJ1-2, with TRBD1 matching over 9 bases. This CDR3 contains 15 residues. V lost 4 bases to trimming and J lost 4 bases; unmatched junction nucleotides: 7. Germline loops: CDR1 MDHEN, CDR2 SYDVKM. The CDR3 nucleotides read TGTGCCAGCAGTTCCCCGTCGACAGGGGGCTATGGCTACACCTTC. Its translation: CASSSPSTGGYGYTF.

The chain combines TRBV18 with TRBJ2-7, with 8 nucleotides matching TRBD2. The V segment lost 2 bases and the J segment 2 bases; nucleotides outside the gene matches: 5. Germline CDR1 reads KGHSH; CDR2 reads LQKENI. The CDR3 runs to 15 residues. The CDR3 coding sequence is TGTGCCAGCTCACCAGCGGGGGGTTTAGCCTACGAGCAGTACTTC. This translates into CASSPAGGLAYEQYF.

The J gene is TRBJ2-5, the V gene TRBV27; 9 positions match TRBD2. Germline V gene data show CDR1 as MNHEY and CDR2 as SMNVEV (reference sequence). V lost 5 bases and J lost 3; bases outside the gene matches: 4. The CDR3 length is 14 residues. The CDR3 nucleotides read TGTGCCAGCAGTCCCCTAGCGGGGAAAGAGACCCAGTACTTC. Amino acids: CASSPLAGKETQYF.

This clone was seen just once. The DNA of the CDR3 is TGTGCCTTCGGACCGGCGGGGGTTGGATCCTACAATGAGCAGTTCTTC. Translating gives CAFGPAGVGSYNEQFF. The chain is built from TRBV15 and TRBJ2-1, with 7 bases that match TRBD2. Germline CDR1 reads LNHNV; CDR2 reads YYDKDF (reference sequence). J lost 1 base, V lost 11 bases, and 14 bases had no gene match. The CDR3 is made up of 16 amino acids.

The chain recombines TRBV9 with TRBJ1-1; D possibly corresponds to TRBD1 (6 bases). CDR3 length: 15 amino acids. The germline V gene has CDR1 SGDLS and CDR2 YYNGEE. V was trimmed by 4 bases and J by 1 base, leaving 14 bases between them. For the CDR3, the DNA is TGTGCCAGCAGCCCCATACAGGGCCCGAACACTGAAGCTTTCTTT. Translation gives CASSPIQGPNTEAFF.

V and J are TRBV15 and TRBJ1-3, with D possibly matching TRBD1 (5 bases). CDR1 and CDR2 from the germline V gene are LNHNV and YYDKDF (reference sequence). The CDR3 has 16 residues. V was shortened by 3 bases and J by 0 bases, with 12 bases between the two germline ends. The CDR3 here is CATSSLAGHSGNTIYF. The CDR3 DNA follows: TGTGCCACCAGCAGCCTGGCAGGACACTCTGGAAACACCATATATTTT.

This sequence joins TRBV4-2 and TRBJ1-2, with D tentatively TRBD1 (5 bases). Per germline, CDR1 LGHNA and CDR2 YNFKEQ. V was pared by 5 bases and J by 3 bases, with 13 bases between. This CDR3 is 14 amino acids long. CDR3 sequence reads: CASSALGGDYGYTF. Written as DNA, the CDR3 is TGTGCCAGCAGCGCCCTGGGAGGGGACTATGGCTACACCTTC.

CDR3: CATSDSRGLITDTQYF. For the CDR3, the DNA is TGTGCCACCAGTGATTCAAGGGGACTCATCACAGATACGCAGTATTTT. The gene calls are TRBV24-1 and TRBJ2-3, with D maybe TRBD2 (6 bases). The CDR3 spans 16 residues. V lost 2 bases to trimming and J lost 2 bases, with 13 bases between them. Germline CDR1 and CDR2: KGHDR and SFDVKD.

This chain joins TRBV9 and TRBJ2-3, with 7 bases matching TRBD2. This CDR3 spans 17 amino acids. V lost 4 bases and J lost 9; bases outside the gene matches: 20. Germline V gene sequence: CDR1 SGDLS, CDR2 YYNGEE. The CDR3 coding sequence is TGTGCCAGCAGCCCACACCAGGCTAGCGGCTCTCGACGAACGCAGTATTTT. Translated, it gives CASSPHQASGSRRTQYF.

This clone has a single count. The chain carries TRBV19 and TRBJ1-5; TRBD1 matches 9 bases. The CDR3 is made up of 15 amino acids. CDR1 and CDR2 (germline): LNHDA, SQIVND (reference sequence). V gave up 10 bases and J gave up 5 bases; unmatched junction bases: 12. The CDR3 here is CATNAGTGRDQPQHF. The CDR3 nucleotides read TGTGCCACCAATGCTGGGACAGGGCGGGATCAGCCCCAGCATTTT.

This clone has a single count. The V gene is TRBV12-5, the J gene TRBJ1-1; D is possibly TRBD1 (6 bases). The CDR3 is made up of 14 amino acids. Germline V lookup: CDR1 LGHNT, CDR2 FRNRAP. V shed 5 bases and J shed 4 bases, with 14 bases lying between them. The CDR3 nucleotides are TGTGCTAGTGGTCCTCAAGGACAGACCACTGAAGCTTTCTTT. Residues: CASGPQGQTTEAFF.

The chain combines TRBV24-1 with TRBJ1-2; TRBD1 aligns across 9 bases. V gave up 7 bases and J gave up 6 bases; unmatched junction bases: 11. The CDR3 has 15 residues. Germline V gives CDR1 KGHDR, CDR2 SFDVKD. The CDR3 nucleotides read TGTGCCACCAGCGCCACCGGGACAGGGAGAGATGGCTACACCTTC. Encoded protein: CATSATGTGRDGYTF.

The chain is built from TRBV6-1 and TRBJ2-6; possibly TRBD2 for D (6 bases). Germline-derived CDR1 and CDR2 are MNHNS and SASEGT. V lost 3 bases and J 4 bases, leaving 7 bases between the germline ends. CDR3 length equals 14 residues. The CDR3 bases are TGTGCCAGCAGTGACGGGAGAGGGGCCAACGTCCTGACTTTC. Translating gives CASSDGRGANVLTF.

The gene calls are TRBV4-2 and TRBJ2-2; TRBD1 is a possible D gene (5 bases). The V end lost 3 bases, the J end lost 1 base, and 15 bases lay between the germline ends. Germline V gives CDR1 LGHNA, CDR2 YNFKEQ. There are 17 residues in the CDR3. The CDR3 sequence: CASSQQPSGLNTGELFF. CDR3 coding DNA: TGTGCCAGCAGCCAGCAACCTTCAGGGTTGAACACCGGGGAGCTGTTTTTT.

CDR3 sequence: CASSPGGGQYQETQYF. Written as DNA, the CDR3 is TGTGCCAGCAGCCCCGGGGGAGGCCAGTACCAAGAGACCCAGTACTTC. V and J are TRBV5-4 and TRBJ2-5; D possibly corresponds to TRBD2 (6 bases). Germline V gene data show CDR1 as SGHNT and CDR2 as YYREEE (reference sequence). The V end was cut by 4 bases, the J end by 0 bases, with 16 bases between. CDR3 length: 16 residues. Variable domain in full (rest from reference TRBV5-4 and TRBJ2-5): ETGVTQSPTHLIKTRGQQVTLRCSSQSGHNTVSWYQQALGQGPQFIFQYYREEENGRGNFPPRFSGLQFPNYSSELNVNALELDDSALYLCASSPGGGQYQETQYFGPGTRLLVL.

This clone was counted only a few times. The chain carries TRBV3-1 (or the pseudogene TRBV3-2) and TRBJ1-5; D gene uncertain. V was pared by 0 bases and J by 0 bases, with 3 bases between. This CDR3 is built from 14 residues. CDR1 is LGHDT, CDR2 YNNKEL, per germline (reference sequence). In DNA, the CDR3 is TGTGCCAGCAGCCAAGAACATAGCAATCAGCCCCAGCATTTT. Translated, it gives CASSQEHSNQPQHF.